What follows are 27 T cell receptor beta chains derived from one specimen sequenced in a study of blood T cell repertoires in COVID-19. The method was immunoSEQ multiplex PCR; TCRdb's version includes in-frame clones alone and lacks a portion of them. The sample consists of 200,000 to 250,000 clones, 65% to 90% of them appearing once. What was sequenced was peripheral blood. The receptor set was obtained from a human donor in a cohort sampled during active COVID-19.

The chain is built from TRBV5-1 and TRBJ2-1; TRBD1 might be the D (5 bases). Trimming removed 2 bases at V and 8 bases at J, with 20 bases between. CDR1 is SGHRS, CDR2 YFSETQ, per germline. CDR3 length: 16 amino acids. CDR3 sequence (DNA): TGCGCCAGCAGCTTCGGGCCCAGGGTAGAAGGTTATGAGCAGTTCTTC. Its protein is CASSFGPRVEGYEQFF.

The gene calls are TRBV10-3 and TRBJ1-1; D is undetermined. The CDR3 runs to 14 residues. Germline lookup yields CDR1 ENHRY and CDR2 SYGVKD. Deletions cut 3 bases from V and 5 bases from J, with 13 bases between. This chain's CDR3 is CAISEGGSRTEAFF. For the CDR3, the DNA is TGTGCCATCAGTGAAGGAGGGTCAAGGACTGAAGCTTTCTTT.

V gene TRBV3-1 (or the pseudogene TRBV3-2) combines with J gene TRBJ2-1, with TRBD2 matching 11 bases. Trimming took 0 bases from V and 11 from J; bases not matched to a gene: 6. Germline lookup yields CDR1 LGHDT and CDR2 YNNKEL (reference sequence). This CDR3 has 15 residues. CDR3 DNA sequence: TGTGCCAGCAGCCAAGATCTATTAGCGGGAGGGCAGCAGTTCTTC. This encodes CASSQDLLAGGQQFF.

The J gene is TRBJ2-7, the V gene TRBV6-2 or TRBV6-3; 10 bases agree with TRBD2. The junction had 11 bases not matched to a gene; V was cut back by 5 bases and J by 4 bases. The CDR3 is 16 amino acids. Germline lookup yields CDR1 MNHEY and CDR2 SVGEGT. CDR3 protein: CASSQTWLAGAYEQYF. The CDR3 coding sequence is TGTGCCAGCAGTCAAACGTGGCTAGCGGGAGCTTACGAGCAGTACTTC.

This clone has ten or more counts. The chain has TRBV28 and TRBJ1-1, with D possibly TRBD1 on 6 matching bases. Germline loops: CDR1 MDHEN, CDR2 SYDVKM. This CDR3 comprises 14 residues. V lost 3 bases and J 1 base, leaving 9 bases between the germline ends. CDR3: CASSFGGANTEAFF. CDR3 coding DNA: TGTGCCAGCAGTTTCGGGGGGGCGAACACTGAAGCTTTCTTT.

The chain employs TRBV20-1 and TRBJ2-7; D perhaps matches TRBD2 (6 bases). Germline CDR1 DFQATT, CDR2 SNEGSKA (reference sequence). The CDR3 is 11 residues long. The V and J ends lost 7 bases and 6 bases respectively, with 13 bases between them. CDR3 region: CSGGPAGEQYF. CDR3 nucleotides: TGCAGTGGGGGACCAGCGGGCGAGCAGTACTTC.

V and J are TRBV7-9 and TRBJ2-3; the D is unclear. In germline, CDR1 is SEHNR, CDR2 FQNEAQ (reference sequence). With 2 bases removed from V and 0 bases from J, the gap between germline ends came to 9 bases. This CDR3 is 15 amino acids long. The CDR3 loop reads CASSLHAGSTDTQYF. In DNA, the CDR3 is TGTGCCAGCAGCTTACATGCAGGTAGCACAGATACGCAGTATTTT.

This sequence joins TRBV5-1 and TRBJ2-2; 7 bases line up with TRBD1. The V and J ends lost 4 bases and 6 bases, in that order; junction bases with no gene match: 6. Germline V lookup: CDR1 SGHRS, CDR2 YFSETQ. The CDR3 loop spans 14 amino acids. The CDR3 reads CASSKNRGPGELFF. The CDR3 DNA reads as TGCGCCAGCAGCAAAAACAGGGGTCCCGGGGAGCTGTTTTTT.

The chain links TRBV27 to TRBJ2-7, with 7 bases matching TRBD1. The CDR3 loop spans 15 amino acids. The germline V gene has CDR1 MNHEY and CDR2 SMNVEV (reference sequence). Unmatched junction bases numbered 11, after V lost 2 bases and J lost 7 bases. The CDR3: CASSLRLGPDREQYF. The DNA of the CDR3 is TGTGCCAGCAGTTTACGTCTTGGACCGGACAGGGAGCAGTACTTC.

V is TRBV18 and J is TRBJ2-5; 8 positions match TRBD1. V lost 3 bases and J lost 4; bases outside the gene matches: 4. The CDR3 sequence is 14 residues long. CDR1 KGHSH and CDR2 LQKENI come from the germline V gene. This CDR3 reads CASSPSGGVETQYF. CDR3 coding DNA: TGTGCCAGCTCACCTTCAGGGGGCGTAGAGACCCAGTACTTC.

Concerning this clone: The sample has other DNA sequences that encode this CDR3 too. The J gene is TRBJ2-1, the V gene TRBV5-1, with a tentative D call TRBD1 (6 bases). Per the germline V gene, CDR1 is SGHRS and CDR2 is YFSETQ. The CDR3 spans 13 residues. V was shortened by 4 bases and J by 4 bases, with 9 bases between the two germline ends. CDR3 coding DNA: TGCGCCAGCAGCCCGGACAGTTACAATGAGCAGTTCTTC. Encoded protein: CASSPDSYNEQFF.

The chain has TRBV28 and TRBJ2-2, with 8 bases that match TRBD2. With 3 bases clipped from V and 7 bases from J, the junction kept 13 bases outside the gene matches. CDR1 MDHEN and CDR2 SYDVKM come from the germline V gene. The CDR3 contains 17 residues. Here the CDR3 DNA reads TGTGCCAGCAGTTTTTGGCGGGAGGTTAACGGAGTCGGGGAGCTGTTTTTT. Its protein is CASSFWREVNGVGELFF.

In its sample, this clone was seen once. The chain couples TRBV18 to TRBJ2-1; 8 bases map to TRBD1. Germline V gene data show CDR1 as KGHSH and CDR2 as LQKENI. The J segment lost 4 bases and the V segment lost 4 bases, leaving 3 bases of the junction unmatched. This CDR3 region has 14 residues. The CDR3 DNA reads TGTGCCAGCTCACGGGACAGGTCTTACAATGAGCAGTTCTTC. This encodes CASSRDRSYNEQFF.

This clone was found a few times. The chain combines TRBV4-2 with TRBJ1-5; no clear D. From germline, CDR1 is LGHNA and CDR2 YNFKEQ. V lost 4 bases and J 3 bases, leaving 10 bases between the germline ends. The CDR3 is made up of 14 amino acids. The CDR3 sequence is CASSLLGTNQPQHF. The CDR3 nucleotides are TGTGCCAGCAGCCTCTTGGGCACCAATCAGCCCCAGCATTTT.

The rearrangement joins TRBV3-1 (or the pseudogene TRBV3-2) to TRBJ1-2; a possible D gene is TRBD1 (6 bases). CDR3 size: 16 residues. Between the trimmed V and J ends, which lost 1 base and 6 bases, there was a span of 18 bases. Germline V gene lookup returns CDR1 LGHDT and CDR2 YNNKEL (reference sequence). CDR3 DNA: TGTGCCAGCAGCCAAGTTTATGAGGGGGGGGCCCATGGCTACACCTTC. It is translated as CASSQVYEGGAHGYTF.

This sequence joins TRBV12-3 or TRBV12-4 and TRBJ1-1; 8 bases agree with TRBD1. This CDR3 region has 12 residues. V shed 6 bases and J 5 bases; nucleotides not matched to a gene: 2. The CDR3 reads CASSQGATEAFF. The CDR3 DNA sequence: TGTGCCAGCAGCCAGGGGGCGACTGAAGCTTTCTTT.

Only a few counts were recorded for this clone. This chain joins TRBV19 and TRBJ1-5; D might be TRBD1 (5 bases). The germline CDR1 and CDR2 sequences are LNHDA and SQIVND (reference sequence). V was trimmed by 2 bases and J by 1 base, leaving 9 bases between them. The CDR3 length is 15 residues. CDR3 loop: CASSIRGWSNQPQHF. The CDR3 nucleotides are TGTGCCAGTAGTATAAGGGGATGGAGCAATCAGCCCCAGCATTTT.

The chain carries TRBV11-2 and TRBJ2-7, with D possibly TRBD2 on 6 matching bases. The germline CDR1 and CDR2 sequences are SGHAT and FQNNGV. V was cut by 6 bases and J by 0 bases, with 18 bases left in between. This CDR3 is 16 amino acids long. The CDR3 bases are TGTGCCAGCAGGAGAGTGGGGGGAGTTGGCTCCTACGAGCAGTACTTC. Translated, it gives CASRRVGGVGSYEQYF. The variable domain in full, with the rest retrieved from reference TRBV11-2 and TRBJ2-7, is EAGVAQSPRYKIIEKRQSVAFWCNPISGHATLYWYQQILGQGPKLLIQFQNNGVVDDSQLPKDRFSAERLKGVDSTLKIQPAKLEDSAVYLCASRRVGGVGSYEQYFGPGTRLTVT.

This chain uses TRBV29-1 with TRBJ1-5, with 7 bases fitting TRBD1. With 7 bases clipped from V and 0 bases from J, the junction kept 3 bases outside the gene matches. Germline CDR1 SQVTM, CDR2 ANQGSEA. The CDR3 has 13 amino acids. The CDR3 sequence is CSAGTASNQPQHF. The CDR3 DNA reads as TGCAGCGCCGGGACAGCTAGCAATCAGCCCCAGCATTTT.

The chain uses TRBV11-2 and TRBJ2-1; 7 nucleotides agree with TRBD2. CDR1 is SGHAT, CDR2 FQNNGV, per germline. The CDR3 runs to 15 residues. After removal of 1 base from V and 0 bases from J, the junction contained 0 bases not matched to a gene. This CDR3 reads CASSLAGGSYNEQFF. CDR3 in DNA: TGTGCCAGCAGCTTAGCGGGAGGCTCCTACAATGAGCAGTTCTTC.

This chain's CDR3 is CASSKMAGSSYNEQFF. The CDR3, as DNA: TGTGCCAGCAGTAAAATGGCGGGAAGCTCCTACAATGAGCAGTTCTTC. The chain is built from TRBV25-1 and TRBJ2-1; possibly TRBD2 for D (6 bases). Germline CDR1 and CDR2: MGHDK and SYGVNS. V was clipped by 5 bases and J by 0 bases, with 14 bases between them. The CDR3 has 16 amino acids.

The chain has TRBV28 and TRBJ1-4; the D gene is possibly TRBD1 (5 bases). The CDR3 runs 14 residues. Germline V gene sequence: CDR1 MDHEN, CDR2 SYDVKM. V dropped 7 bases and J dropped 7 bases, with 16 bases sitting between them. This CDR3 reads CASIPTLGGEKLFF. CDR3 sequence (DNA): TGTGCCAGCATCCCGACCCTCGGGGGTGAAAAACTGTTTTTT.

V usage is TRBV19 and J usage is TRBJ2-2, with TRBD2 matching over 7 bases. Per germline, CDR1 LNHDA and CDR2 SQIVND (reference sequence). The V and J ends lost 6 bases and 5 bases, in that order; junction bases with no gene match: 15. The CDR3 is made up of 17 amino acids. The DNA for the CDR3 is TGTGCCAGTAGGACCTCTGGCGGGAGAAAAAGAACCGGGGAGCTGTTTTTT. Translated, it gives CASRTSGGRKRTGELFF.

In this sample, this clone turned up once. The chain is built from TRBV2 and TRBJ1-2; D call uncertain. The CDR3 is made up of 10 amino acids. CDR1 and CDR2 from the germline V gene are SNHLY and FYNNEI. The CDR3 is CDEQRSGYTF. CDR3 bases: TGTGACGAGCAGCGGTCTGGCTACACCTTC.

This clone was counted only a few times. This chain links TRBV5-4 with TRBJ2-7; 9 nucleotides agree with TRBD1. The CDR3 sequence is 16 residues long. Germline-derived CDR1 and CDR2 are SGHNT and YYREEE (reference sequence). Unmatched junction bases numbered 6, after V lost 2 bases and J lost 0 bases. The CDR3 is CASSFYGTGSSYEQYF. CDR3 bases: TGTGCCAGCAGCTTCTACGGGACAGGGAGCTCCTACGAGCAGTACTTC.

The gene calls are TRBV4-1 and TRBJ2-3; a possible D gene is TRBD2 (6 bases). This CDR3 spans 16 amino acids. From germline, CDR1 is MGHRA and CDR2 YSYEKL. V lost 3 bases, J lost 5 bases, and 18 bases lay in between. The CDR3 here is CASSQPRRGRIDTQYF. CDR3 bases: TGCGCCAGCAGCCAGCCCCGGAGGGGACGGATAGATACGCAGTATTTT.

The sample holds a few counts of this clone. The V and J genes are TRBV6-6 and TRBJ1-5, with a tentative D call TRBD1 (5 bases). Trimming cost V 5 bases and J 1 base, with 18 bases left between them. Germline V gene data show CDR1 as MNHNY and CDR2 as SVGAGI (reference sequence). The CDR3 is 17 residues long. The CDR3 loop reads CASSPQPQTASNQPQHF. CDR3 sequence (DNA): TGTGCCAGCAGTCCTCAACCACAGACAGCGAGCAATCAGCCCCAGCATTTT.